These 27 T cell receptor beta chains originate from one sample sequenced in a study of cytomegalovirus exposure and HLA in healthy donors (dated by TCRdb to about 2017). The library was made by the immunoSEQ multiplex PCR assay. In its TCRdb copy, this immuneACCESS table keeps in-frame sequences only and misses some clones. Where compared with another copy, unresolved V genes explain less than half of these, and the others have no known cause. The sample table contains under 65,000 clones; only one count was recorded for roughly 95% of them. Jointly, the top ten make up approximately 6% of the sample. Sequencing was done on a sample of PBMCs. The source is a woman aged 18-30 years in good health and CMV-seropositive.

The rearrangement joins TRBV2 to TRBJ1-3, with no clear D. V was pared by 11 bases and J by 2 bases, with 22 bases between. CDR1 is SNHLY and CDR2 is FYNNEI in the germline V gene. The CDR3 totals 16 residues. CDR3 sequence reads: CAGSGLGSRAGNTIYF. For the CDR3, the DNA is TGTGCCGGGTCCGGGTTGGGGAGTCGGGCTGGAAACACCATATATTTT.

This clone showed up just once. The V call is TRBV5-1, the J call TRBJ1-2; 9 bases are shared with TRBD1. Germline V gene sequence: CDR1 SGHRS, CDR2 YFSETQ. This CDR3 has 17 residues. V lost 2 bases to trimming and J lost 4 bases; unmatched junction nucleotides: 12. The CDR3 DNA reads TGCGCCAGCAGCTTCTCCGGGACAGGGTGGGATCTCTATGGCTACACCTTC. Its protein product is CASSFSGTGWDLYGYTF.

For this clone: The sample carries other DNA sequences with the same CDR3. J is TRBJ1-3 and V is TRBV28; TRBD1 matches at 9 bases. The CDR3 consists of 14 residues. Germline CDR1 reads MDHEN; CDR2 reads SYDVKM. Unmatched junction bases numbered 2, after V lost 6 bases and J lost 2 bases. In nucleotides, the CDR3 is TGTGCCAGCAGGACAGGGGGAACTGGAAACACCATATATTTT. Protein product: CASRTGGTGNTIYF.

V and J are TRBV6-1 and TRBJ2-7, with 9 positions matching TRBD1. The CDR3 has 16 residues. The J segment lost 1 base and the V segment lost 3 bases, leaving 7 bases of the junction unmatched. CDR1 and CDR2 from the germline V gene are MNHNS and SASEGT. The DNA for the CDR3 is TGTGCCAGCAGTGATCCGTCGGACAGGGGATCCTACGAGCAGTACTTC. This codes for CASSDPSDRGSYEQYF.

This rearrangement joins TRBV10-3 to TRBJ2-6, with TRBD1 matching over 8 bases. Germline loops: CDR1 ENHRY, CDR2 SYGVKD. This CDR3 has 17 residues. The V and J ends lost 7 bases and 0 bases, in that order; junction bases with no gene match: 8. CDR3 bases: TGTGCCATCACGGGGAACAGGGGGAGCTCTGGGGCCAACGTCCTGACTTTC. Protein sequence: CAITGNRGSSGANVLTF.

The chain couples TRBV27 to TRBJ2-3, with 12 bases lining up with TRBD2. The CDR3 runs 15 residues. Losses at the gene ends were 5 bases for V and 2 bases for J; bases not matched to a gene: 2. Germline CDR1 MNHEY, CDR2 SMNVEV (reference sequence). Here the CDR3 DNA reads TGTGCCAGCAGTCGGACTAGCGGGAACACAGATACGCAGTATTTT. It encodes CASSRTSGNTDTQYF.

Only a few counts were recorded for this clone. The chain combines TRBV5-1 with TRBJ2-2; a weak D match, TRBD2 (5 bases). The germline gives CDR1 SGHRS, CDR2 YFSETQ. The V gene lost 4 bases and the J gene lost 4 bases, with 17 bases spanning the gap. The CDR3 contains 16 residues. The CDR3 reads CASSPGFLGSTGELFF. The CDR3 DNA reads TGCGCCAGCAGCCCCGGGTTCCTAGGGAGCACCGGGGAGCTGTTTTTT. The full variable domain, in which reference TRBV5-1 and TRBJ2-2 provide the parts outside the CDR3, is KAGVTQTPRYLIKTRGQQVTLSCSPISGHRSVSWYQQTPGQGLQFLFEYFSETQRNKGNFPGRFSGRQFSNSRSEMNVSTLELGDSALYLCASSPGFLGSTGELFFGEGSRLTVL.

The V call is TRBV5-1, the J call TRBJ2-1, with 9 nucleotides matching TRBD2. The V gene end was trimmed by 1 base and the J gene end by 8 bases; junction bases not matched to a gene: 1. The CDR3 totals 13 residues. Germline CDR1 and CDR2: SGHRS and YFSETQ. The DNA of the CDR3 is TGCGCCAGCAGCTTGCGCGGGAGGGATGAGCAGTTCTTC. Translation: CASSLRGRDEQFF. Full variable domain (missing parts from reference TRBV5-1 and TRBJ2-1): KAGVTQTPRYLIKTRGQQVTLSCSPISGHRSVSWYQQTPGQGLQFLFEYFSETQRNKGNFPGRFSGRQFSNSRSEMNVSTLELGDSALYLCASSLRGRDEQFFGPGTRLTVL.

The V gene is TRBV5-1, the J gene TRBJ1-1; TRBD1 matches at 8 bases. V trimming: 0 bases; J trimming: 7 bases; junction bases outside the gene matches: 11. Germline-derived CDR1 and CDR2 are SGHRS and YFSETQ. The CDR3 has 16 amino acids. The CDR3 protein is CASSLGGQAAAFEAFF. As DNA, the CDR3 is TGCGCCAGCAGCTTGGGGGGACAGGCGGCTGCTTTTGAAGCTTTCTTT.

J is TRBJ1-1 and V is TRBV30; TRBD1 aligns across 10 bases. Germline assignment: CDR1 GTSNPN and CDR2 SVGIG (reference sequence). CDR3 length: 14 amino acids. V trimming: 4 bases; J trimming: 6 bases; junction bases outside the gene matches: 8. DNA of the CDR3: TGTGCCTGGATAGGGAGGGACAGGGGCGCTGAAGCTTTCTTT. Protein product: CAWIGRDRGAEAFF.

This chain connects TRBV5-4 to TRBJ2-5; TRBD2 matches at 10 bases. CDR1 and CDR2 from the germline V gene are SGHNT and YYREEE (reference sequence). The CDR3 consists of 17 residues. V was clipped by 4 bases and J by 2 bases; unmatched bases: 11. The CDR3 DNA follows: TGTGCCAGCAGCCCAGCGGGGGGGCCGGGGGGGCAAGAGACCCAGTACTTC. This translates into CASSPAGGPGGQETQYF.

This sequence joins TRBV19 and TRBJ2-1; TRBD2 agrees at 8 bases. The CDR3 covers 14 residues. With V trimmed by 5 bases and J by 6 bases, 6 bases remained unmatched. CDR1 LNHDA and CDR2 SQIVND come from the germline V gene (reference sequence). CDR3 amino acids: CASSPGLELNEQFF. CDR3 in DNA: TGTGCCAGTAGTCCGGGACTAGAGCTCAATGAGCAGTTCTTC.

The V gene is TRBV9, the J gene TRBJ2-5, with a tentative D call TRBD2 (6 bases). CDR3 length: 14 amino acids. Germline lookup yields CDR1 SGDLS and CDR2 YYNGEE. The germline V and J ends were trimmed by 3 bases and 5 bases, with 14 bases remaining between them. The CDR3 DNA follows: TGTGCCAGCAGCGACCGGGACTCGCGGGAGACCCAGTACTTC. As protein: CASSDRDSRETQYF.

The CDR3 bases are TGTGCCAGCAGCCCCAATTGGGCGGGAGGAGTGGGGGATGAGCAGTTCTTC. It encodes CASSPNWAGGVGDEQFF. The gene calls are TRBV11-2 and TRBJ2-1; TRBD2 agrees at 8 bases. CDR1 and CDR2 from the germline V gene are SGHAT and FQNNGV. V shed 5 bases and J 8 bases; nucleotides not matched to a gene: 17. The CDR3 covers 17 residues.

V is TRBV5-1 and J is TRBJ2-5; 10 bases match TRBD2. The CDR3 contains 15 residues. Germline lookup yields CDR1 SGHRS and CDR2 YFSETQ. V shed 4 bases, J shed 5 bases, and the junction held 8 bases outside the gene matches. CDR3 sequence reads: CASSPLAGAVETQYF. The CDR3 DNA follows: TGCGCCAGCAGCCCCCTAGCGGGGGCCGTGGAGACCCAGTACTTC.

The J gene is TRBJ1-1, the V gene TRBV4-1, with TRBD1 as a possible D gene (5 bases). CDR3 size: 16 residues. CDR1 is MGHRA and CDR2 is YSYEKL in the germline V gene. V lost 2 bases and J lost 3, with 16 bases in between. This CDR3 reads CASSQKFRAVDTEAFF. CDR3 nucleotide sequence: TGCGCCAGCAGCCAAAAGTTCAGGGCGGTGGACACTGAAGCTTTCTTT.

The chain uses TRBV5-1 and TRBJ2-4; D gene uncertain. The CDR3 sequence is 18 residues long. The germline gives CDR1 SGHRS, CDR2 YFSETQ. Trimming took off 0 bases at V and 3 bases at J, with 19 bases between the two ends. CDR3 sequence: CASSLVSGPGGGKNIQYF. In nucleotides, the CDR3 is TGCGCCAGCAGCTTGGTATCTGGTCCCGGCGGTGGCAAAAACATTCAGTACTTC.

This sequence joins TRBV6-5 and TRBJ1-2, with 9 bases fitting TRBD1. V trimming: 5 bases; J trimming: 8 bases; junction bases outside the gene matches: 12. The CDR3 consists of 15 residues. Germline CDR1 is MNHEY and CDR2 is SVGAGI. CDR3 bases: TGTGCCAGCAGTGCGTCGGACAGGGGAGTAAGGGGCTACACCTTC. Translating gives CASSASDRGVRGYTF.

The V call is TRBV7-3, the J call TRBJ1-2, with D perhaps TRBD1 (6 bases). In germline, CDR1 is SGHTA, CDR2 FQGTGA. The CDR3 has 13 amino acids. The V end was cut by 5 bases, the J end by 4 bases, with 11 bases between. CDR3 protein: CASSPGQPYGYTF. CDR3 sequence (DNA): TGTGCCAGCAGCCCCGGACAGCCCTATGGCTACACCTTC.

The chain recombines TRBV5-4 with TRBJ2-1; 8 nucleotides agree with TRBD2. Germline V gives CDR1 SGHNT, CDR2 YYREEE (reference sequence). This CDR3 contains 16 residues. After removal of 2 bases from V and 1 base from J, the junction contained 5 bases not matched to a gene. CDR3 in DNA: TGTGCCAGCAGCTTACCCCGGGGGGGGTCCTACAATGAGCAGTTCTTC. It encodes CASSLPRGGSYNEQFF.

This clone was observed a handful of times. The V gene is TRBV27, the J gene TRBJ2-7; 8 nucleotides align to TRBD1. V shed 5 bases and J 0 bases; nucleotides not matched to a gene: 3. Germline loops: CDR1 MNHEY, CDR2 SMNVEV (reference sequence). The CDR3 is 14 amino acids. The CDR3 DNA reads TGTGCCAGCAGTCACAGGGGGAGCTCCTACGAGCAGTACTTC. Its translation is CASSHRGSSYEQYF.

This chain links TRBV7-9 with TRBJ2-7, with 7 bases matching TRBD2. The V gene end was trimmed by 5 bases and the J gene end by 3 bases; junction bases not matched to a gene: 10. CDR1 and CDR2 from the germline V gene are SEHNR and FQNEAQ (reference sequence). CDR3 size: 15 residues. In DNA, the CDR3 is TGTGCCAGCAGCCCGGTGGGTGGGAGGGACTACGAGCAGTACTTC. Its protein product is CASSPVGGRDYEQYF.

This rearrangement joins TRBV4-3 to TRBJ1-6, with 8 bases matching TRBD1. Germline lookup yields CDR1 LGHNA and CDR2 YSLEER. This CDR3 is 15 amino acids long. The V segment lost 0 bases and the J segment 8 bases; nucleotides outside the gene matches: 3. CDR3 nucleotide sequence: TGCGCCAGCAGCCAAGAGGGGGGACAGGATTCACCCCTCCACTTT. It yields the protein CASSQEGGQDSPLHF.

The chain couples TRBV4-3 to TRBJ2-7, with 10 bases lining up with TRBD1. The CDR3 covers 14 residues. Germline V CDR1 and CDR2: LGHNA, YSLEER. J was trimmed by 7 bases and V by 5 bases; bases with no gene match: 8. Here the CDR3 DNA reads TGCGCCAGCAGCTCCGGGACAGGGGAGGGAGAGCAGTACTTC. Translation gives CASSSGTGEGEQYF.

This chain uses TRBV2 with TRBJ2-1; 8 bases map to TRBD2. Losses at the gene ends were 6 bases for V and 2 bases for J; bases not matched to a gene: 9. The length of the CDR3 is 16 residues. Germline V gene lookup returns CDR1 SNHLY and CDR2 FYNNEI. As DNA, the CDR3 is TGTGCCAGCAGGGGAGCGGGAGAGGGGCCCTACAATGAGCAGTTCTTC. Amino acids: CASRGAGEGPYNEQFF.

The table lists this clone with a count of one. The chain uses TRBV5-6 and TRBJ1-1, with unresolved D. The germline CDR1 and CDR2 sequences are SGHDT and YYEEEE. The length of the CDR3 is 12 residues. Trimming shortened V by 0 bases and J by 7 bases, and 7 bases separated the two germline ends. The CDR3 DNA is TGTGCCAGCAGCTTGGTCCGGGGTGAAGCTTTCTTT. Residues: CASSLVRGEAFF. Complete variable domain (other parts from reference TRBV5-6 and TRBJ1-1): DAGVTQSPTHLIKTRGQQVTLRCSPKSGHDTVSWYQQALGQGPQFIFQYYEEEERQRGNFPDRFSGHQFPNYSSELNVNALLLGDSALYLCASSLVRGEAFFGQGTRLTVV.

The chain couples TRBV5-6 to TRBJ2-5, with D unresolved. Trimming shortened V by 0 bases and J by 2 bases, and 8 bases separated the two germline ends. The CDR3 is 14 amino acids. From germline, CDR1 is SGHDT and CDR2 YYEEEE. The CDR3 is CASSLGGAQETQYF. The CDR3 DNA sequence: TGTGCCAGCAGCTTGGGCGGAGCTCAAGAGACCCAGTACTTC.